The sequence of this T cell receptor (beta chain) was determined in a study of T cell repertoires in cytomegalovirus infection. Study-wide background: In public TCR beta signatures, there were indications of both CMV infection and matching HLA type.

Germline CDR1 SGHTA, CDR2 FQGNSA. The length of the CDR3 is 15 residues. V lost 2 bases and J lost 0; bases outside the gene matches: 4. Points on this clonotype: Its target is not known.

TCRdb re-called the reads with MiXCR, one entry per CDR3 protein. In the table there are roughly 500,000 distinct CDR3 sequences, approximately 40% of which are singletons. This TCR derives from a human donor in good health (CMV status not recorded). Some clones in this sample may be carry-over from other donors' samples. This chain uses TRBV7-2 with TRBJ2-7; 7 bases line up with TRBD1. Sample: cultured PBMCs, taken from culture after CMV antigen stimulation. CDR3 amino acids: CASSLRSGGSYEQYF. CDR3 nucleotides: TGTGCCAGCAGCTTACGTTCAGGGGGCTCCTACGAGCAGTACTTC.